The present TCR beta chain was sequenced within a study of control samples from healthy donors and cancer patients. Some clones are missing from TCRdb's copy, which holds only in-frame ones; the method was immunoSEQ multiplex PCR. The table lists 150,000 to 200,000 clones, around nine tenths of them singletons. The count of this clone is one. CDR3 length: 12 amino acids. Germline values: CDR1 SGHAT, CDR2 FQNNGV. V was clipped by 5 bases and J by 6 bases, with 9 bases between them. The receptor's source is a man younger than 45 in good health. This chain connects TRBV11-2 to TRBJ2-3; the D is unclear. Sequences were obtained from blood. CDR3 bases: TGTGCCAGCAGCCAAGGGCGGGATACGCAGTATTTT. Translated, it gives CASSQGRDTQYF.